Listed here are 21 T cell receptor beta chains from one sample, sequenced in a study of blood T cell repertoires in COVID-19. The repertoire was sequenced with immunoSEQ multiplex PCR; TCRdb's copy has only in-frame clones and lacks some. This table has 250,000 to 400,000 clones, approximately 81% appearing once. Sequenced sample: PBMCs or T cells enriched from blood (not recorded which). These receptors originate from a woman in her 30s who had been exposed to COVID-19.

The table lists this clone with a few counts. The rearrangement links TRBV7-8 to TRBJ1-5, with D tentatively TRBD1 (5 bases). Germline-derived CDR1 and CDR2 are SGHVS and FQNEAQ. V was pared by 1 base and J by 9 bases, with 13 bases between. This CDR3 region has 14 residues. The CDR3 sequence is CASSLETAWGPQHF. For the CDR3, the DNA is TGTGCCAGCAGCTTAGAGACAGCCTGGGGGCCCCAGCATTTT.

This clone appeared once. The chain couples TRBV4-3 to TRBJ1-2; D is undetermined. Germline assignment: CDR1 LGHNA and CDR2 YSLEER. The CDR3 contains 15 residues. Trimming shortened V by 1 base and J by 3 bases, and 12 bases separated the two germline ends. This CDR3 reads CASSQGAGSDYGYTF. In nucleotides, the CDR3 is TGCGCCAGCAGCCAAGGCGCTGGGAGTGACTATGGCTACACCTTC.

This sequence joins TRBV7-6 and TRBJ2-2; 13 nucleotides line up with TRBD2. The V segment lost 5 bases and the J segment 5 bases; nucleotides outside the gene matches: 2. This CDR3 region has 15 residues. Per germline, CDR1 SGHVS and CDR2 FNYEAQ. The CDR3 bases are TGTGCCAGCAGCCAGGGACTAGCGGGGACCGGGGAGCTGTTTTTT. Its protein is CASSQGLAGTGELFF.

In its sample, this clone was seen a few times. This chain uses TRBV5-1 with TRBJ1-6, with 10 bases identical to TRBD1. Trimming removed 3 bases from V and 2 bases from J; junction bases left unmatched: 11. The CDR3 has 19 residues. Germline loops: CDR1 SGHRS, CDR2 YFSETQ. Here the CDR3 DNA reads TGCGCCAGCAGCTCGAGGTCGGGACAGGGGCAGGCCTATAATTCACCCCTCCACTTT. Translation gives CASSSRSGQGQAYNSPLHF.

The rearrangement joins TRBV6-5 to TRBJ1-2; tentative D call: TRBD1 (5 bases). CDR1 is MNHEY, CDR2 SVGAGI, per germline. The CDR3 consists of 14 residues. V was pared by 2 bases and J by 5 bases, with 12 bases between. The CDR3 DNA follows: TGTGCCAGCAGTTACGGACGGGGGGGATATGGCTACACCTTC. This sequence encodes CASSYGRGGYGYTF.

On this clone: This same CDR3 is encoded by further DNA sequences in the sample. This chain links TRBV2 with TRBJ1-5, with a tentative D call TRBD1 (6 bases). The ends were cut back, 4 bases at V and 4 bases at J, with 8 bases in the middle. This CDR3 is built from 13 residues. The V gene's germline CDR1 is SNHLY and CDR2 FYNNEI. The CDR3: CASSGGGNQPQHF. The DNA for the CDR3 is TGTGCCAGCAGTGGAGGGGGAAATCAGCCCCAGCATTTT.

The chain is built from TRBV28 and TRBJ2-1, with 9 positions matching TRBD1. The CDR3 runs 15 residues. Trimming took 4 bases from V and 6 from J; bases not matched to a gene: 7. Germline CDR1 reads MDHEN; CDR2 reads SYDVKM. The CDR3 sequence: CASSSPGTGINEQFF. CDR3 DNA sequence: TGTGCCAGCAGTTCTCCCGGGACAGGGATCAATGAGCAGTTCTTC.

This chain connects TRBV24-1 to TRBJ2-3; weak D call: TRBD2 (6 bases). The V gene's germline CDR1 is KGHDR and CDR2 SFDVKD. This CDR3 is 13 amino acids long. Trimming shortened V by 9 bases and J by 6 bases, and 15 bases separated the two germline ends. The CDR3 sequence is CATRPSETDTQYF. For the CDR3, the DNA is TGTGCCACCCGTCCTAGCGAAACGGATACGCAGTATTTT.

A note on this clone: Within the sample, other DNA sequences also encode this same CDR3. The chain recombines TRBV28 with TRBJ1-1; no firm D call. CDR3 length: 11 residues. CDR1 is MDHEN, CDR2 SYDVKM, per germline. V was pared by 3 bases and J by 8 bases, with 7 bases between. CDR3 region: CASSLLREAFF. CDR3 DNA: TGTGCCAGCAGTTTGCTCAGGGAAGCTTTCTTT.

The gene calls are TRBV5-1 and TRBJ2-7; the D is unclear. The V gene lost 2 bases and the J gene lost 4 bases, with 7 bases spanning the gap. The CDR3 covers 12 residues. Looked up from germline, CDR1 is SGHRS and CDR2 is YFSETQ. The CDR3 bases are TGCGCCAGCAGCTTCACAGTTTACGAGCAGTACTTC. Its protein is CASSFTVYEQYF.

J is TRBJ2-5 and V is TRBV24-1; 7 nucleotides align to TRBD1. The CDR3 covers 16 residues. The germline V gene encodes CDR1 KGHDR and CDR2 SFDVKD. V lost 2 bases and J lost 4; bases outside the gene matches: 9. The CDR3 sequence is CATSDSGKTGLETQYF. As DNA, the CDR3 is TGTGCCACCAGTGATTCAGGGAAGACAGGGCTAGAGACCCAGTACTTC.

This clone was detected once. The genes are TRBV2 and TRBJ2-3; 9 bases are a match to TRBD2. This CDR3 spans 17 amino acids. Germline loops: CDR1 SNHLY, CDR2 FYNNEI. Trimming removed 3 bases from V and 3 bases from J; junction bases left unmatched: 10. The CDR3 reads CASSDLFAGGPTDTQYF. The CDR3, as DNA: TGTGCCAGCAGTGATCTTTTTGCGGGAGGGCCAACAGATACGCAGTATTTT.

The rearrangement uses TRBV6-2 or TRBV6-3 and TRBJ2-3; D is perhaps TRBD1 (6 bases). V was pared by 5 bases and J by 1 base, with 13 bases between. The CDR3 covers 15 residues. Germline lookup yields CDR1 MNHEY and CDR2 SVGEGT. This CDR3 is CASSPWTARTDTQYF. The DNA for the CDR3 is TGTGCCAGCAGTCCCTGGACAGCCCGCACAGATACGCAGTATTTT.

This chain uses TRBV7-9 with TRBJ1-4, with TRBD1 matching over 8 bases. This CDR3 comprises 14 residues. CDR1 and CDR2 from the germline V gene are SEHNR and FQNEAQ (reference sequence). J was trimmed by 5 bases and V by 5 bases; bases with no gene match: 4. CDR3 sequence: CASSPDRANEKLFF. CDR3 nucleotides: TGTGCCAGCAGCCCGGACAGGGCAAATGAAAAACTGTTTTTT.

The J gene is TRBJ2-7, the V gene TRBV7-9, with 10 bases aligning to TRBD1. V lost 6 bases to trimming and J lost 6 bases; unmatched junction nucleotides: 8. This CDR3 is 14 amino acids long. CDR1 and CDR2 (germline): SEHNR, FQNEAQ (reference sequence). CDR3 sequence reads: CASRETGGLGEQYF. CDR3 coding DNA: TGTGCCAGCAGAGAGACAGGGGGCCTAGGCGAGCAGTACTTC.

CDR3 DNA sequence: TGTGCCAGCCGGTGGGGGGGGAATCCCAATCAGCCCCAGCATTTT. Translation gives CASRWGGNPNQPQHF. This rearrangement joins TRBV6-5 to TRBJ1-5; D possibly corresponds to TRBD1 (5 bases). In germline, CDR1 is MNHEY, CDR2 SVGAGI. The CDR3 is 15 amino acids. Trimming left V 8 bases short and J 3 bases short, with 17 bases between.

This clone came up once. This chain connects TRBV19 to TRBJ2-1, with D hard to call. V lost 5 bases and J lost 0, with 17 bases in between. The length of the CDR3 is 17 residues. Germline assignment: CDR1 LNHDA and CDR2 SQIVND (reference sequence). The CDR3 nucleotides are TGTGCCAGTAGTCGTCCACAGTATAAGAGCTCCTACAATGAGCAGTTCTTC. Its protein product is CASSRPQYKSSYNEQFF.

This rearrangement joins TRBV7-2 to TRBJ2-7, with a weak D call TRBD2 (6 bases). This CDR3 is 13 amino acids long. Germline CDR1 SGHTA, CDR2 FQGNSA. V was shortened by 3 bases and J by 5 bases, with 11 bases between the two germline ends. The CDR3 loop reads CASSFGGENEQYF. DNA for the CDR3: TGTGCCAGCAGCTTTGGCGGGGAGAACGAGCAGTACTTC.

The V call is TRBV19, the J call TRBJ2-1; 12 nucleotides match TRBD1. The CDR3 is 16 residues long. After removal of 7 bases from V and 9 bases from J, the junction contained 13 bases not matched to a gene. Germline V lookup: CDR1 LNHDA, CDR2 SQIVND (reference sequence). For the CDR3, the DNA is TGTGCCAGTACTCGATCCGGGACAGGGGGCTCCGGTGAGCAGTTCTTC. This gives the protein CASTRSGTGGSGEQFF.

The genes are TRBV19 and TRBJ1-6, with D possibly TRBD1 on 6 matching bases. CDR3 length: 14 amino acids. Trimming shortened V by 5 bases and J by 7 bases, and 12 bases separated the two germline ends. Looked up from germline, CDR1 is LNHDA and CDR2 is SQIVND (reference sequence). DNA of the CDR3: TGTGCCAGTAGTGAAGGACAGCCAAATTCACCCCTCCACTTT. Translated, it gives CASSEGQPNSPLHF.

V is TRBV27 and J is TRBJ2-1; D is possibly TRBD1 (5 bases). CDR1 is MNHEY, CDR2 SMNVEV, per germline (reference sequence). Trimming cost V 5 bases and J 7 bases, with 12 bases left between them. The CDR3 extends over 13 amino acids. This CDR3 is CASSPLGVNEQFF. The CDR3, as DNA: TGTGCCAGCAGTCCATTAGGGGTTAATGAGCAGTTCTTC.